One and the same sample provided the 23 T cell receptor beta chains below, sequenced in a study of blood T cell repertoires in COVID-19. TCRdb's table, derived via immunoSEQ multiplex PCR, lists solely in-frame clones and lacks some. The sample includes about 15,000 clones, 80% to 90% of them seen just once. Input material: peripheral blood. These TCRs come from a man between 65 and 85 years old in a cohort sampled during active COVID-19.

The chain couples TRBV7-9 to TRBJ2-6; 9 bases are shared with TRBD1. V lost 5 bases to trimming and J lost 4 bases; unmatched junction nucleotides: 6. Germline-derived CDR1 and CDR2 are SEHNR and FQNEAQ (reference sequence). This CDR3 region has 16 residues. CDR3 residues: CASSLGQGTGANVLTF. The CDR3 region has the DNA TGTGCCAGCAGCCTCGGACAGGGGACCGGGGCCAACGTCCTGACTTTC.

The sample holds a few counts of this clone. V and J are TRBV6-5 and TRBJ1-4, with 8 bases lining up with TRBD1. Germline values: CDR1 MNHEY, CDR2 SVGAGI. Losses at the gene ends were 0 bases for V and 6 bases for J; bases not matched to a gene: 3. This CDR3 has 15 residues. CDR3 loop: CASSYSGQGYEKLFF. CDR3 sequence (DNA): TGTGCCAGCAGTTACTCCGGACAGGGATATGAAAAACTGTTTTTT.

This chain connects TRBV6-5 to TRBJ1-2; unclear D gene. Per germline, CDR1 MNHEY and CDR2 SVGAGI. CDR3 size: 12 residues. Deletions cut 0 bases from V and 8 bases from J, with 7 bases between. Written as DNA, the CDR3 is TGTGCCAGCAGTTACTCCGGGAGGGGCTACACCTTC. Protein product: CASSYSGRGYTF.

CDR3 in amino acids: CASSSRVNGELFF. The DNA for the CDR3 is TGTGCCAGCAGCTCCCGGGTGAACGGGGAGCTGTTTTTT. The rearrangement links TRBV11-2 to TRBJ2-2, with D hard to call. The CDR3 covers 13 residues. The germline CDR1 and CDR2 sequences are SGHAT and FQNNGV. V shed 4 bases and J shed 7 bases, with 10 bases lying between them. The full variable domain, rest sourced from reference TRBV11-2 and TRBJ2-2, is EAGVAQSPRYKIIEKRQSVAFWCNPISGHATLYWYQQILGQGPKLLIQFQNNGVVDDSQLPKDRFSAERLKGVDSTLKIQPAKLEDSAVYLCASSSRVNGELFFGEGSRLTVL.

The rearrangement links TRBV24-1 to TRBJ2-1; no definite D call. Per the germline V gene, CDR1 is KGHDR and CDR2 is SFDVKD. The CDR3 is 14 amino acids. V was cut by 8 bases and J by 0 bases, with 10 bases left in between. The CDR3 DNA follows: TGTGCCACCAAGAGTGGTTACTCCTACAATGAGCAGTTCTTC. Its protein is CATKSGYSYNEQFF.

This chain uses TRBV7-9 with TRBJ2-7; no clear D gene. V lost 3 bases, J lost 6 bases, and 12 bases lay in between. There are 13 residues in the CDR3. Germline V CDR1 and CDR2: SEHNR, FQNEAQ (reference sequence). For the CDR3, the DNA is TGTGCCAGCAGCTTGGAGAATTTAGGCGAGCAGTACTTC. It is translated as CASSLENLGEQYF.

The chain joins TRBV7-9 to TRBJ2-5; TRBD1 might be the D (6 bases). The CDR3 has 17 residues. Trimming shortened V by 6 bases and J by 4 bases, and 24 bases separated the two germline ends. From germline, CDR1 is SEHNR and CDR2 FQNEAQ (reference sequence). For the CDR3, the DNA is TGTGCCAGCAGGGATAGATGGGGGCTAGCAGTCGGAGAGACCCAGTACTTC. This codes for CASRDRWGLAVGETQYF.

The J gene is TRBJ2-2, the V gene TRBV2; 7 positions agree with TRBD2. CDR1 SNHLY and CDR2 FYNNEI come from the germline V gene. CDR3 length equals 16 residues. V shed 7 bases and J 3 bases; nucleotides not matched to a gene: 11. This chain's CDR3 is CASIPRGVGDTGELFF. The CDR3 DNA reads TGTGCCAGCATCCCACGGGGGGTTGGAGACACCGGGGAGCTGTTTTTT.

The chain combines TRBV10-2 with TRBJ2-7; 9 bases line up with TRBD1. Germline V gives CDR1 WSHSY, CDR2 SAAADI. CDR3 size: 12 residues. V was pared by 5 bases and J by 9 bases, with 5 bases of the junction left unmatched. This chain's CDR3 is CASSLDRGRQYF. The CDR3 DNA reads TGCGCCAGCAGTTTGGACAGGGGCCGGCAGTACTTC.

J is TRBJ2-5 and V is TRBV6-1; D possibly corresponds to TRBD2 (6 bases). The ends were cut back, 4 bases at V and 4 bases at J, with 10 bases in the middle. The CDR3 contains 13 residues. Germline V gene lookup returns CDR1 MNHNS and CDR2 SASEGT. CDR3 DNA sequence: TGTGCCAGCAGTGCAGCGGGCCCAGAGACCCAGTACTTC. Protein product: CASSAAGPETQYF.

In this sample, this clone turned up a few times. The chain is built from TRBV11-2 and TRBJ2-1, with 9 bases fitting TRBD2. The CDR3 contains 19 residues. The germline V gene has CDR1 SGHAT and CDR2 FQNNGV. V lost 6 bases, J lost 0 bases, and 15 bases stayed unmatched. The CDR3 spells CASRHLSGSGFGSYNEQFF. The CDR3 DNA sequence: TGTGCCAGCAGACACCTTAGCGGGAGTGGGTTCGGCTCCTACAATGAGCAGTTCTTC. Using reference TRBV11-2 and TRBJ2-1 for the parts outside the CDR3, the full variable domain is EAGVAQSPRYKIIEKRQSVAFWCNPISGHATLYWYQQILGQGPKLLIQFQNNGVVDDSQLPKDRFSAERLKGVDSTLKIQPAKLEDSAVYLCASRHLSGSGFGSYNEQFFGPGTRLTVL.

V and J are TRBV27 and TRBJ2-2, with TRBD1 matching over 8 bases. V dropped 3 bases and J dropped 5; count of bases not matched to a gene: 8. This CDR3 contains 16 residues. Germline V lookup: CDR1 MNHEY, CDR2 SMNVEV (reference sequence). DNA for the CDR3: TGTGCCAGCAGTTTGCAGGGGGCCCCCTCGACCGGGGAGCTGTTTTTT. This encodes CASSLQGAPSTGELFF.

The V gene is TRBV7-2, the J gene TRBJ2-7; D is uncertain. Germline V gene data show CDR1 as SGHTA and CDR2 as FQGNSA. The ends were cut back, 5 bases at V and 5 bases at J, with 16 bases in the middle. The CDR3 contains 14 residues. The CDR3 sequence is CASSGPPALHEQYF. CDR3 nucleotides: TGTGCCAGCAGCGGGCCCCCAGCCCTCCACGAGCAGTACTTC.

The CDR3 DNA sequence: TGTGCCAGCAGTTTTGGCACCGCGAACACCGGGGAGCTGTTTTTT. Its translation: CASSFGTANTGELFF. J is TRBJ2-2 and V is TRBV28; D uncertain. CDR3 size: 15 residues. Trimming took 3 bases from V and 0 from J, leaving 8 bases between them. Looked up from germline, CDR1 is MDHEN and CDR2 is SYDVKM. The full variable domain, with the rest looked up from reference TRBV28 and TRBJ2-2, is DVKVTQSSRYLVKRTGEKVFLECVQDMDHENMFWYRQDPGLGLRLIYFSYDVKMKEKGDIPEGYSVSREKKERFSLILESASTNQTSMYLCASSFGTANTGELFFGEGSRLTVL.

The chain couples TRBV7-3 to TRBJ1-5, with D maybe TRBD1 (6 bases). Germline CDR1 is SGHTA and CDR2 is FQGTGA. V was shortened by 3 bases and J by 9 bases, with 12 bases between the two germline ends. The CDR3 extends over 13 amino acids. The CDR3 loop is CASSFDRFGPQHF. DNA for the CDR3: TGTGCCAGCAGCTTTGACAGGTTTGGGCCCCAGCATTTT.

The V gene is TRBV5-1, the J gene TRBJ2-7; D not certain. V lost 0 bases and J 4 bases, leaving 8 bases between the germline ends. The CDR3 has 13 residues. Germline V lookup: CDR1 SGHRS, CDR2 YFSETQ. This CDR3 reads CASSLAGHYEQYF. The CDR3 DNA reads TGCGCCAGCAGCTTGGCCGGTCATTACGAGCAGTACTTC. The whole variable domain, filled in from reference TRBV5-1 and TRBJ2-7, reads KAGVTQTPRYLIKTRGQQVTLSCSPISGHRSVSWYQQTPGQGLQFLFEYFSETQRNKGNFPGRFSGRQFSNSRSEMNVSTLELGDSALYLCASSLAGHYEQYFGPGTRLTVT.

This chain links TRBV10-3 with TRBJ2-2; 11 positions match TRBD2. CDR3 size: 17 residues. CDR1 ENHRY and CDR2 SYGVKD come from the germline V gene. V lost 4 bases to trimming and J lost 1 base; unmatched junction nucleotides: 5. This CDR3 is CAISAPTSGRNTGELFF. CDR3 sequence (DNA): TGTGCCATCAGTGCCCCCACTAGCGGGAGGAACACCGGGGAGCTGTTTTTT.

The gene calls are TRBV4-2 and TRBJ2-1, with D possibly TRBD2 on 5 matching bases. The V end was cut by 0 bases, the J end by 2 bases, with 8 bases between. The CDR3 spans 15 residues. The germline CDR1 and CDR2 sequences are LGHNA and YNFKEQ. CDR3 residues: CASSQDGGPYNEQFF. The CDR3 DNA follows: TGTGCCAGCAGCCAAGATGGAGGCCCCTACAATGAGCAGTTCTTC.

V and J are TRBV4-1 and TRBJ2-1, with 9 positions matching TRBD1. Germline CDR1 MGHRA, CDR2 YSYEKL. This CDR3 is 16 amino acids long. With V trimmed by 0 bases and J by 4 bases, 4 bases remained unmatched. This CDR3 is CASSQDDRGKYNEQFF. The CDR3 DNA follows: TGCGCCAGCAGCCAAGACGACAGGGGGAAGTACAATGAGCAGTTCTTC.

The V and J genes are TRBV28 and TRBJ2-5, with 8 bases aligning to TRBD1. This CDR3 is built from 16 residues. The V and J ends lost 4 bases and 2 bases, in that order; junction bases with no gene match: 9. Germline-derived CDR1 and CDR2 are MDHEN and SYDVKM. For the CDR3, the DNA is TGTGCCAGCAGTTGGGGCAGGGGGCCGAGGCAAGAGACCCAGTACTTC. This translates into CASSWGRGPRQETQYF.

V and J are TRBV5-1 and TRBJ2-7, with 7 bases lining up with TRBD2. Germline assignment: CDR1 SGHRS and CDR2 YFSETQ. This CDR3 has 15 amino acids. V shed 4 bases and J 3 bases; nucleotides not matched to a gene: 10. CDR3 amino acids: CASSPGGTSFYEQYF. For the CDR3, the DNA is TGCGCCAGCAGCCCGGGGGGAACATCTTTCTACGAGCAGTACTTC.

This sequence joins TRBV5-1 and TRBJ2-5, with 8 bases that match TRBD1. Germline loops: CDR1 SGHRS, CDR2 YFSETQ. J was trimmed by 5 bases and V by 7 bases; bases with no gene match: 10. The CDR3 covers 14 residues. CDR3 DNA sequence: TGCGCCAGCGGTACGGGACAGGTTAGGGAGACCCAGTACTTC. Translating it yields CASGTGQVRETQYF.

In this sample, this clone turned up a few times. The V gene is TRBV14, the J gene TRBJ2-3, with 7 bases fitting TRBD2. V was pared by 1 base and J by 4 bases, with 8 bases of the junction left unmatched. The CDR3 totals 16 residues. Germline-derived CDR1 and CDR2 are SGHDN and FVKESK. The CDR3 loop reads CASSQVGGGGADTQYF. The CDR3 coding sequence is TGTGCCAGCAGCCAAGTTGGCGGGGGTGGCGCAGATACGCAGTATTTT.